This T cell receptor (beta chain) was identified in a study of blood T cell repertoires in COVID-19. For the study at large: Donors in the United States, Italy and Spain gave samples during acute or convalescent COVID-19. T cells, B-cell-depleted T cells, or PBMCs supplied cDNA or gDNA.

The germline V gene encodes CDR1 GTSNPN and CDR2 SVGIG (reference sequence). The V end lost 3 bases, the J end lost 1 base, and 9 bases lay between the germline ends. This CDR3 comprises 13 residues. In the original analysis: Reference gene primer amplification yielded estimated nucleated cell counts. The method was immunoSEQ multiplex PCR; TCRdb's version includes in-frame clones alone and lacks a portion of them. V and J calls plus clone size are reproduced from that table; the DNA served to infer D and trimming. The table records approximately 46,000 clones, 86% of them present only once. The TCR was taken from a man in his 60s with active or convalescent COVID-19. The chain combines TRBV30 with TRBJ1-1; no clear D gene. The sequenced sample was peripheral blood. CDR3 DNA sequence: TGTGCCTGGAGCCGAGGTGGGAACACTGAAGCTTTCTTT. Translated: CAWSRGGNTEAFF.